The rows below give T cell receptor beta chains drawn from one sample of a study of CD8 T cells in ankylosing spondylitis. TCRdb processed the 5' RACE reads anew with MiXCR; each CDR3 protein has one entry. The sample records 650,000 to 800,000 distinct CDR3 sequences, about 20% being singletons. Sequencing input: blood, either unsorted or a sorted T cell fraction (not recorded which). Receptors originate from a male donor with ankylosing spondylitis. Each CDR3 is given with its conserved first and last residue. The order of the fields is clone size, J gene, D gene, V gene, CDR3 protein, CDR3 DNA. A D gene is named only where the DNA matches it firmly. For some rows the clone size is stated as once, few or many, or as a class when expanded; others skip it.

>NA|TRBJ1-5|TRBD1|TRBV4-2
CASSQRQGDRQPQHF
TGTGCCAGCAGCCAACGACAGGGGGATCGTCAGCCCCAGCATTTT
>NA|TRBJ1-2|NA|TRBV4-1
CASSQGGGGYGYTF
TGCGCCAGCAGCCAAGGGGGAGGGGGCTATGGCTACACCTTC
>NA|TRBJ1-5|NA|TRBV4-3
CASSKFRNQPQHF
TGCGCCAGCAGCAAGTTCAGAAATCAGCCCCAGCATTTT
>NA|TRBJ2-3|TRBD1|TRBV7-9
CASSSDRTSTDTQYF
TGTGCCAGCAGCTCGGACAGGACTAGCACAGATACGCAGTATTTT
>few|TRBJ1-2|TRBD1|TRBV3-1
CASSQEVGTGDTNTF
TGTGCCAGCAGCCAAGAAGTAGGAACAGGGGATACGAACACCTTC
>NA|TRBJ2-1|NA|TRBV12-3/TRBV12-4
CASSWAGANNEQFF
TGTGCCAGCAGTTGGGCGGGGGCAAACAATGAGCAGTTCTTC
>NA|TRBJ2-7|TRBD1|TRBV5-1
CASSLGKQGNEQYF
TGCGCCAGCAGCTTAGGCAAACAGGGGAACGAGCAGTACTTC
>NA|TRBJ1-1|NA|TRBV29-1
CSAVQGARAFF
TGCAGCGCCGTACAAGGGGCTAGAGCTTTCTTT
>NA|TRBJ1-2|NA|TRBV27
CASSSSLRGEGYTF
TGTGCCAGCAGTTCCTCTCTGAGGGGGGAAGGCTACACCTTC
>NA|TRBJ2-1|NA|TRBV6-6
CASSSIGGEQFF
TGTGCCAGCAGTTCAATTGGAGGGGAGCAGTTCTTC
>NA|TRBJ2-7|TRBD2|TRBV12-3/TRBV12-4
CASSPQTSGGVEQYF
TGTGCCAGCAGTCCTCAGACTAGCGGGGGTGTCGAGCAGTACTTC
>few|TRBJ2-7|NA|TRBV10-3
CATGNSPYEQYF
TGTGCCACAGGGAACAGCCCCTACGAGCAGTACTTC
>few|TRBJ2-1|NA|TRBV12-3/TRBV12-4
CADGRGGEQFF
TGTGCCGATGGAAGGGGTGGTGAGCAGTTCTTC
>NA|TRBJ1-5|NA|TRBV20-1
CSARGGAPGQPQHF
TGCAGTGCTAGAGGTGGGGCGCCGGGTCAGCCCCAGCATTTT
>NA|TRBJ2-2|TRBD2|TRBV29-1
CSVENAGDETGELFF
TGCAGCGTTGAAAACGCGGGAGATGAAACCGGGGAGCTGTTTTTT
>many|TRBJ2-3|TRBD2|TRBV4-1
CASSPAGGNTDTQYF
TGCGCCAGCAGCCCAGCGGGAGGGAACACAGATACGCAGTATTTT
>NA|TRBJ2-1|TRBD2|TRBV7-2
CASSLTSGVWNEQFF
TGTGCCAGCAGCTTAACTAGCGGGGTGTGGAATGAGCAGTTCTTC
>many|TRBJ1-2|NA|TRBV5-1
CASSLQGGGYTF
TGCGCCAGCAGCTTACAAGGGGGAGGCTACACCTTC
>few|TRBJ2-5|TRBD2|TRBV29-1
CSVSTSGGQETQYF
TGCAGCGTATCGACTAGCGGGGGGCAAGAGACCCAGTACTTC
>once|TRBJ2-7|NA|TRBV12-3/TRBV12-4
CASSFRLVETYEQYF
TGTGCCAGCAGTTTCCGTCTGGTGGAAACCTACGAGCAGTACTTC
>many|TRBJ1-1|NA|TRBV12-3/TRBV12-4
CASSLVEYTEAFF
TGTGCCAGCAGTTTAGTCGAGTACACTGAAGCTTTCTTT
>NA|TRBJ1-1|NA|TRBV12-3/TRBV12-4
CASSLLGSAEAFF
TGTGCCAGCAGCCTATTAGGATCCGCTGAAGCTTTCTTT
>many|TRBJ2-2|NA|TRBV29-1
CSVESSVGELFF
TGCAGCGTTGAAAGTAGCGTCGGGGAGCTGTTTTTT
>NA|TRBJ2-7|TRBD2|TRBV3-1
CASSQDRASGRAYEQYF
TGTGCCAGCAGCCAAGATCGAGCCAGCGGGAGGGCCTACGAGCAGTACTTC
>NA|TRBJ1-4|NA|TRBV12-3/TRBV12-4
CASSLGRDGTNEKLFF
TGTGCCAGCAGTTTAGGCAGGGATGGGACTAATGAAAAACTGTTTTTT
>many|TRBJ2-7|NA|TRBV25-1
CASSLQGVEQYF
TGTGCCAGCAGTCTCCAGGGTGTCGAGCAGTACTTC
>few|TRBJ2-6|NA|TRBV18
CASSEVGASGANVLTF
TGTGCCAGCTCAGAGGTGGGAGCCTCTGGGGCCAACGTCCTGACTTTC
>NA|TRBJ2-2|TRBD1|TRBV24-1
CATSSTGGNTGELFF
TGTGCCACCAGTTCGACAGGGGGCAACACCGGGGAGCTGTTTTTT
>NA|TRBJ1-2|NA|TRBV6-1
CASSSGTQYGYTF
TGTGCCAGCAGCTCCGGGACCCAGTATGGCTACACCTTC
>few|TRBJ2-5|TRBD1|TRBV7-9
CASSGTADYQETQYF
TGTGCCAGCAGCGGGACAGCAGATTACCAAGAGACCCAGTACTTC
>many|TRBJ1-2|NA|TRBV5-1
CASSLVGDYGYTF
TGCGCCAGCAGCTTGGTGGGAGACTATGGCTACACCTTC
>few|TRBJ2-7|NA|TRBV20-1
CSAKSYEQYF
TGCAGTGCTAAGTCGTACGAGCAGTACTTC
>NA|TRBJ1-6|NA|TRBV25-1
CASSEFDTTLNSPLHF
TGTGCCAGCAGTGAATTCGACACCACATTAAATTCACCCCTCCACTTT
>NA|TRBJ1-1|NA|TRBV18
CASSEQAPGIAFF
TGTGCCAGCTCGGAACAGGCCCCCGGAATAGCTTTCTTT
>NA|TRBJ1-1|NA|TRBV6-6
CASSYSGASAFF
TGTGCCAGCAGTTACTCGGGGGCCTCCGCTTTCTTT
>NA|TRBJ2-5|NA|TRBV5-6
CASSQDSLGGTQYF
TGTGCCAGCAGTCAGGACAGTTTGGGGGGGACCCAGTACTTC
>NA|TRBJ2-4|NA|TRBV4-1
CASSSPPGDTKNIQYF
TGCGCCAGCAGCTCCCCCCCAGGAGATACCAAAAACATTCAGTACTTC
>few|TRBJ1-1|NA|TRBV4-1
CASSQDFGGLTEAFF
TGCGCCAGCAGCCAAGATTTTGGGGGTTTAACTGAAGCTTTCTTT
>NA|TRBJ2-7|TRBD2|TRBV7-2
CASSLGPSGYEQYF
TGTGCCAGCAGCTTAGGCCCTAGCGGCTACGAGCAGTACTTC